This TCR beta chain stems from a study of blood T cell repertoires in COVID-19. Study-wide background: PBMCs, B-cell-depleted T cells, or T cells were the source of the cDNA or gDNA that made up the material.

Only in-frame clones appear in the TCRdb table, and some are missing; sequencing was by immunoSEQ multiplex PCR. The table has about 230,000 clones, 81% seen once; the top ten hold around 7.2%. With 4 bases removed from V and 1 base from J, the gap between germline ends came to 10 bases. The CDR3 consists of 13 residues. Looked up from germline, CDR1 is SQVTM and CDR2 is ANQGSEA. The source material was peripheral blood. The source of this sequence is a woman of 80 years or more with COVID-19, enrolled during active disease. The gene calls are TRBV29-1 and TRBJ1-1, with D unclear. CDR3 sequence reads: CSVVATSNTEAFF. CDR3 in DNA: TGCAGCGTTGTAGCAACCTCGAACACTGAAGCTTTCTTT.